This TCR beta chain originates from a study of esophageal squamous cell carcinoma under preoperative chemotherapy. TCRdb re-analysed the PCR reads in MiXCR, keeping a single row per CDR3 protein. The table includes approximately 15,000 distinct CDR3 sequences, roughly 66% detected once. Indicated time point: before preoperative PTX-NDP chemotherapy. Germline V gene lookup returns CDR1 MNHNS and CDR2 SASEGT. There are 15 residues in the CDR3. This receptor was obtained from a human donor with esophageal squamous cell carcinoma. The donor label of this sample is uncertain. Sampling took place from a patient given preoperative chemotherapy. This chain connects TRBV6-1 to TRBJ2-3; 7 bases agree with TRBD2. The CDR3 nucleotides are TGTGGCGCGGGTGATGGGGGGGGTGGGCAAGATACGCAGTATTTT. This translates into CGAGDGGGGQDTQYF.